The source of this T cell receptor (beta chain) is a study of cytomegalovirus exposure and HLA in healthy donors. Study-wide results and limits: Common viral pathogens seemed to be connected with several of the most significant clusters, according to a later analysis.

Amplification used 60 Vbeta primers and 13 Jbeta primers. Repertoires were generated with immunoSEQ multiplex PCR, while TCRdb's copy carries only in-frame clones and drops some. This sample yields 150,000 to 160,000 clones, of which around 79% are seen a single time; less than 8.5% belongs to the top ten. The germline V gene has CDR1 MNHEY and CDR2 SVGAGI. The CDR3 runs 15 residues. V shed 6 bases, J shed 4 bases, and the junction held 8 bases outside the gene matches. Worth noting for this clone: Its antigen is unidentified.

The specimen sequenced was PBMCs. The sequence was obtained from a man younger than 40 in good health and CMV-seropositive. This rearrangement joins TRBV6-5 to TRBJ2-7; 11 positions match TRBD2. In nucleotides, the CDR3 is TGTGCCAGCAGGCTGGGACTAGCGGCTTCATACGAGCAGTACTTC. Its translation: CASRLGLAASYEQYF.